The entry below gives a single T cell receptor beta chain sequence along with its context. The source of the sample is a study of blood T cells in healthy people across ages. V lost 4 bases to trimming and J lost 2 bases; unmatched junction nucleotides: 13. The CDR3 has 18 residues. Germline V CDR1 and CDR2: SGHRS, YFSETQ. Using a J-beta primer mix together with a sample-barcoded 5' primer, a second PCR was run for about 7 to 12 cycles. In TCRdb, the 5' RACE reads were re-called with MiXCR into one record per CDR3 protein. This table has around 650,000 distinct CDR3 sequences, 32% appearing once. The rearrangement joins TRBV5-1 to TRBJ2-7; TRBD2 agrees at 12 bases. The TCR originated in a woman older than 75 in good health. Sequencing was carried out using blood. CDR3 protein: CASSRQGLAGGGTYEQYF. CDR3 coding DNA: TGCGCCAGCAGCCGACAGGGGCTAGCGGGAGGGGGAACCTACGAGCAGTACTTC.